What follows describes a single T cell receptor beta chain. What it binds is unknown. Treatment of the sample: some 20 received Ad26.COV2.S at low or high dose, single or two shots; 5 received placebo; per-sample allocation not given. Sample collection was performed on day 63 after the first vaccine or placebo injection. Boston provided a donor who was an adult aged 18-55 years. Vaccination employed an Ad26 vector expressing the Wuhan-strain SARS-CoV-2 spike. This entry comes from a study of Ad26.COV2.S vaccination and SARS-CoV-2 variants. On the study more broadly: The study gave Ad26.COV2.S intramuscularly, once or twice 56 days apart. General study findings and limits: Measurements of TCR breadth and depth may have given underestimates of the total T cell responses.

The CDR3 is 11 residues long. Trimming pared 8 bases from V and 3 bases from J, leaving 7 bases between. In germline, CDR1 is SNHLY, CDR2 FYNNEI. Clones were read by immunoSEQ multiplex PCR, and TCRdb kept only the in-frame ones, dropping some. The sample records about 680,000 clones, roughly 90% being singletons. This chain links TRBV2 with TRBJ1-1, with TRBD1 as a possible D gene (5 bases). This sample comprised peripheral blood, obtained in a trial of Ad26.COV2.S vaccine versus placebo. The TCR sequence derives from a person between 18 and 60 years old who received the Ad26.COV2.S COVID-19 vaccine or a placebo. This CDR3 is CASQGDTEAFF. The CDR3 DNA reads TGTGCCAGCCAAGGGGACACTGAAGCTTTCTTT.